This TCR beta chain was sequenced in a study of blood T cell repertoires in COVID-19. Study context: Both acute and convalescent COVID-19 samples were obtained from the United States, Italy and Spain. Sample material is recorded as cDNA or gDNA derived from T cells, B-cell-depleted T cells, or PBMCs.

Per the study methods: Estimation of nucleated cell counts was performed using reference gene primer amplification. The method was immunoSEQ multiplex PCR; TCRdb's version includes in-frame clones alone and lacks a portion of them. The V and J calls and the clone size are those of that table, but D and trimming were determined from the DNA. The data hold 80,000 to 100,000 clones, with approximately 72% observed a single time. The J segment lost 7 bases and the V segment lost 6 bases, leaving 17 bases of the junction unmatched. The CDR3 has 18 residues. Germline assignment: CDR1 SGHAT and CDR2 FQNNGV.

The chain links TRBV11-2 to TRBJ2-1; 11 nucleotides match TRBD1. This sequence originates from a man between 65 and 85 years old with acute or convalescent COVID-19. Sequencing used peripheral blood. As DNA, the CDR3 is TGTGCCAGCAGAATAGGCCGTTACGGGACAGGGGGACTGAATGAGCAGTTCTTC. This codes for CASRIGRYGTGGLNEQFF.